The rows below give T cell receptor beta chains drawn from one sample of a study of preoperative IRX-2 immunotherapy in early breast cancer. Using immunoSEQ multiplex PCR, the repertoire was profiled, and TCRdb retains in-frame clones only, with some absent. The sample includes roughly 34,000 clones, roughly 89% of them seen just once. The sample in question was tumor tissue, obtained after IRX-2 immunotherapy. These receptors all come from a human donor with breast cancer. CDR3s include the opening cysteine and the closing phenylalanine or tryptophan. D genes are given only for firm matches. Clone size is not always given. Where it is, it says once, few, many or a class for expanded clones.

DNA: TGTGCCAGCCGACTGGGGACAGGGGTTGAGCAGTACTTC; CDR3: CASRLGTGVEQYF; J: TRBJ2-7; size: .; D: TRBD1; V: TRBV6-8
DNA: TGCGCCAGCAGCCAAAGCCAGAACACTGAAGCTTTCTTT; CDR3: CASSQSQNTEAFF; J: TRBJ1-1; size: .; D: .; V: TRBV4-1
DNA: TGTGCCAGCTCATCCGGGACAGGGGGCTTCTATGAGCAGTTCTTC; CDR3: CASSSGTGGFYEQFF; J: TRBJ2-1; size: .; D: TRBD1; V: TRBV18
DNA: TGTGCCAGCACTGAGGGGTTTGGTGTGGAAAAACTGTTTTTT; CDR3: CASTEGFGVEKLFF; J: TRBJ1-4; size: .; D: .; V: TRBV6-8
DNA: TGCGCCAGCAGCTTGGATCCGGTGGCCGTCTTCAGGAATGAAAAACTGTTTTTT; CDR3: CASSLDPVAVFRNEKLFF; J: TRBJ1-4; size: .; D: .; V: TRBV5-1
DNA: TGTGCCAGCAGCGACAACAGGGGGCGGGACACTGAAGCTTTCTTT; CDR3: CASSDNRGRDTEAFF; J: TRBJ1-1; size: few; D: TRBD1; V: TRBV11-3
DNA: TGTGCCAGCAAAAATACAGCGGGGGGGCCTGGTGAGCAGTTCTTC; CDR3: CASKNTAGGPGEQFF; J: TRBJ2-1; size: .; D: TRBD2; V: TRBV6-8
DNA: TGCGCCAGCAGCCAAATCGGGGGAAACACCATATATTTT; CDR3: CASSQIGGNTIYF; J: TRBJ1-3; size: .; D: .; V: TRBV1
DNA: TGTGCCAGCAGTGGGGGTAACAGGGGGCCAGCTGGCTACACCTTC; CDR3: CASSGGNRGPAGYTF; J: TRBJ1-2; size: .; D: TRBD1; V: TRBV6-8
DNA: TGTGCCAGCAGCTTAGGGGAAACGGGAAACACCATATATTTT; CDR3: CASSLGETGNTIYF; J: TRBJ1-3; size: .; D: .; V: TRBV11-3
DNA: TGTGCCAGTAGTATTGTTAGCGGGAGGTCCTTCAAGTATTTT; CDR3: CASSIVSGRSFKYF; J: TRBJ2-3; size: .; D: TRBD2; V: TRBV19
DNA: TGTGCTTCTAGCCAGGCTCTCACTGAAGCTTTCTTT; CDR3: CASSQALTEAFF; J: TRBJ1-1; size: .; D: .; V: TRBV6-8
DNA: TGTGCCAGCAGCCAGAGGGGACGGGAGGTTGGGGAGCTGTTTTTT; CDR3: CASSQRGREVGELFF; J: TRBJ2-2; size: .; D: TRBD2; V: TRBV11-3
DNA: TGTGCCAGCAGGATGAACAGGGTTTCCTACGAGCAGTACTTC; CDR3: CASRMNRVSYEQYF; J: TRBJ2-7; size: .; D: .; V: TRBV6-8
DNA: TGTGCCAGCAGCCAGGCAGGGTCGGGTACGCAGTATTTT; CDR3: CASSQAGSGTQYF; J: TRBJ2-3; size: once; D: .; V: TRBV14
DNA: TGTGCCAGCAGCTCCTCGGGACAATATAATTCACCCCTCCACTTT; CDR3: CASSSSGQYNSPLHF; J: TRBJ1-6; size: few; D: .; V: TRBV11-3
DNA: TGTGCCATTTCGGACAGACCCAATCAGCCCCAGCATTTT; CDR3: CAISDRPNQPQHF; J: TRBJ1-5; size: .; D: .; V: TRBV19
DNA: TGTGCCAGCAGCTTGTGGGAGTACAATCAGCCCCAGCATTTT; CDR3: CASSLWEYNQPQHF; J: TRBJ1-5; size: .; D: .; V: TRBV11-3
DNA: TGTGCCAGCAGCCCGGGGACTAGCGGGAAGTACGAGCAGTACTTC; CDR3: CASSPGTSGKYEQYF; J: TRBJ2-7; size: .; D: TRBD2; V: TRBV15
DNA: TGTGCCAGCAGCAACGGGAGCGGGGCACGACGATACACCGGGGAGCTGTTTTTT; CDR3: CASSNGSGARRYTGELFF; J: TRBJ2-2; size: once; D: TRBD2; V: TRBV14
DNA: TGTGCCATACGGGTCCGGGGACAGAATAATTCACCCCTCCACTTT; CDR3: CAIRVRGQNNSPLHF; J: TRBJ1-6; size: .; D: TRBD1; V: TRBV12-5
DNA: TGTGCCAGCAGGATGGGACAGGTGCAAGAGACCCAGTACTTC; CDR3: CASRMGQVQETQYF; J: TRBJ2-5; size: few; D: TRBD1; V: TRBV11-3
DNA: TGCGCCAGCAGCTTGGGACACCTGGGGGGAGAGACCCAGTACTTC; CDR3: CASSLGHLGGETQYF; J: TRBJ2-5; size: .; D: .; V: TRBV5-1
DNA: TGTGCCAGTAGTATAGGGGGGCAGACCAACTATGGCTACACCTTC; CDR3: CASSIGGQTNYGYTF; J: TRBJ1-2; size: .; D: .; V: TRBV19
DNA: TGTGCCAGCAGGGGAGCCCAGGGATACTCCTACAATGAGCAGTTCTTC; CDR3: CASRGAQGYSYNEQFF; J: TRBJ2-1; size: .; D: .; V: TRBV6-8
DNA: TGTGCCAGCAGTTACTTGCAGGGACGTCGTGAAAAACTGTTTTTT; CDR3: CASSYLQGRREKLFF; J: TRBJ1-4; size: few; D: .; V: TRBV6-8
DNA: TGTGCCTGGAGTGACGACAGGGGTGAACAGCCCCAGCATTTT; CDR3: CAWSDDRGEQPQHF; J: TRBJ1-5; size: .; D: TRBD1; V: TRBV30
DNA: TGTGCCAGCAGCCAAGATAATTACAGGGTGACCGGAGAGACCCAGTACTTC; CDR3: CASSQDNYRVTGETQYF; J: TRBJ2-5; size: .; D: .; V: TRBV7-1
DNA: TGTGCCAGCACCACAACAGGGAACTATGGCTACACCTTC; CDR3: CASTTTGNYGYTF; J: TRBJ1-2; size: few; D: .; V: TRBV6-8
DNA: TGTGCCACCAGCAGAATACTGGCAGGGGGAGGCGGGGAGCTGTTTTTT; CDR3: CATSRILAGGGGELFF; J: TRBJ2-2; size: few; D: .; V: TRBV15
DNA: TGTGCCAGTAGTTTAAACACAGGGTTGACTAATGAAAAACTGTTTTTT; CDR3: CASSLNTGLTNEKLFF; J: TRBJ1-4; size: once; D: .; V: TRBV19
DNA: TGCGCCAGCAGCTTGGGGGGTTCGAACACCGGGGAGCTGTTTTTT; CDR3: CASSLGGSNTGELFF; J: TRBJ2-2; size: .; D: .; V: TRBV5-1
DNA: TGCGCCAGCAGCCTGGAACTAGCGGGAGGCGAGCAGTACTTC; CDR3: CASSLELAGGEQYF; J: TRBJ2-7; size: .; D: TRBD2; V: TRBV5-1
DNA: TGTGCCAGTAGTCCGACCCATGGAGGGAGTGAAGCTTTCTTT; CDR3: CASSPTHGGSEAFF; J: TRBJ1-1; size: .; D: .; V: TRBV19
DNA: TGTGCCAGCAGCCCCCCGGACTGGCCCTACGAGCAGTACTTC; CDR3: CASSPPDWPYEQYF; J: TRBJ2-7; size: once; D: .; V: TRBV11-3
DNA: TGTGCCAGCAGCTTCAGACTAGCGGGACGGACAGATACGCAGTATTTT; CDR3: CASSFRLAGRTDTQYF; J: TRBJ2-3; size: .; D: TRBD2; V: TRBV11-3
DNA: TGTGCCAGCAGCGCCCGGACTCATGGCTATGGCTACACCTTC; CDR3: CASSARTHGYGYTF; J: TRBJ1-2; size: .; D: .; V: TRBV7-6
DNA: TGTGCCAGCAGCTCCCATGGGTCCGGTGCGGGAAACACCATATATTTT; CDR3: CASSSHGSGAGNTIYF; J: TRBJ1-3; size: once; D: .; V: TRBV11-3
DNA: TGCGCCAGCAGCTTGGACACTACAGAAGAGACCCAGTACTTC; CDR3: CASSLDTTEETQYF; J: TRBJ2-5; size: .; D: .; V: TRBV5-1
DNA: TGTGCCAGCAGTTGGGGACAGAACACCGGGGAGCTGTTTTTT; CDR3: CASSWGQNTGELFF; J: TRBJ2-2; size: .; D: .; V: TRBV25-1
DNA: TGTGCCAGCAGCTTGGCCCTAGCGGGAGTTGTGTGGGTCAATGAGCAGTTCTTC; CDR3: CASSLALAGVVWVNEQFF; J: TRBJ2-1; size: .; D: TRBD2; V: TRBV7-1
DNA: TGTGCCAGCAGCCACGACCTAGCGGGAGGAGAGACCCAGTACTTC; CDR3: CASSHDLAGGETQYF; J: TRBJ2-5; size: .; D: .; V: TRBV7-5
DNA: TGTGCCAGCAGCTTTTGGACCGGATTTGGAGCTTTCTTT; CDR3: CASSFWTGFGAFF; J: TRBJ1-1; size: .; D: .; V: TRBV7-1
DNA: TGTGCCAGCAGGGGCGAGTATTCCGGAAACACCATATATTTT; CDR3: CASRGEYSGNTIYF; J: TRBJ1-3; size: .; D: .; V: TRBV11-3
DNA: TGTGCCAGTAGTACCCGGACTGGGAACACTGAAGCTTTCTTT; CDR3: CASSTRTGNTEAFF; J: TRBJ1-1; size: .; D: .; V: TRBV19
DNA: TGTGCCAGCAGCTTAGATTACGAGAGTACGCAGTATTTT; CDR3: CASSLDYESTQYF; J: TRBJ2-3; size: once; D: .; V: TRBV7-1
DNA: TGTGCCAGCAGTTTAGTCCAGGATTTCCCGTATGGCTACACCTTC; CDR3: CASSLVQDFPYGYTF; J: TRBJ1-2; size: .; D: .; V: TRBV28
DNA: TGTGCCAGCAGCTCGGGACAAGCAATCACAGATACGCAGTATTTT; CDR3: CASSSGQAITDTQYF; J: TRBJ2-3; size: .; D: .; V: TRBV7-1
DNA: TGTGCCAGCAGCACCGGACAGTTCTCTGGAAACACCATATATTTT; CDR3: CASSTGQFSGNTIYF; J: TRBJ1-3; size: .; D: .; V: TRBV9
DNA: TGTGCCAGCAGTGAAGGCGGGAGTAGCACAGATACGCAGTATTTT; CDR3: CASSEGGSSTDTQYF; J: TRBJ2-3; size: .; D: TRBD2; V: TRBV6-1
DNA: TGTGCCAGCAGTTTACTCGGGACACCTAACTATGGCTACACCTTC; CDR3: CASSLLGTPNYGYTF; J: TRBJ1-2; size: .; D: .; V: TRBV28
DNA: TGCGCCAGCAGCCAAGGAGGGACCCTAAGGTGGGATGAGCAGTTCTTC; CDR3: CASSQGGTLRWDEQFF; J: TRBJ2-1; size: .; D: .; V: TRBV1
DNA: TGTGCCACCCAACTATATCTCGGGGATCAGCCCCAGCATTTT; CDR3: CATQLYLGDQPQHF; J: TRBJ1-5; size: .; D: .; V: TRBV6-8
DNA: TGTGCCAGTAGTATCGGATCCTATAGCACAGATACGCAGTATTTT; CDR3: CASSIGSYSTDTQYF; J: TRBJ2-3; size: .; D: .; V: TRBV19